This TCR beta chain was recovered during a study of blood T cell repertoires in COVID-19. Study in general: The United States, Italy and Spain provided the acute and convalescent COVID-19 samples. PBMCs, B-cell-depleted T cells, or T cells were the source of the cDNA or gDNA that made up the material.

The trim removed 4 bases at V and 3 bases at J, leaving 9 bases unmatched. The CDR3 runs to 16 residues. CDR1 and CDR2 (germline): SGHDT, YYEEEE. Authors' analysis steps: Reference gene primer amplification yielded estimated nucleated cell counts. The repertoire was sequenced with immunoSEQ multiplex PCR; TCRdb's copy has only in-frame clones and lacks some. V and J calls and clone size are as listed in that table; D and trimming were resolved from the DNA. The table lists roughly 69,000 clones, around 80% of them singletons. This rearrangement joins TRBV5-6 to TRBJ2-2, with TRBD1 matching 7 bases. The receptor's source is a human donor in a cohort sampled during active COVID-19. The sample comprised peripheral blood. The CDR3 region has the DNA TGTGCCAGCAGCCCCCGACAGGGTCTTTACACCGGGGAGCTGTTTTTT. It yields the protein CASSPRQGLYTGELFF.